This T cell receptor (beta chain) originates from a study of human T cells and chemical hapten exposure (dated by TCRdb to the early 2020s). Concerning the study at large: For sensitization, 2% DPC in acetone was applied to a roughly 2 cm by roughly 2 cm area of upper inner arm skin. The mostly female patient cohort included alopecia areata with under or over 50% scalp involvement, alopecia totalis and alopecia universalis. Throughout the study period of 20 to 25 weeks, patients also received therapeutic DPC doses to the scalp every week. Each blood RNA sample was used to sequence both TCR alpha and TCR beta chains. Around 30 alopecia patients provided blood for TCR sequencing at one to four time points (pre-sensitization, 2, 6 and 24 weeks). Libraries were combined into a pool for sequencing, and differences in TCR yield between samples came mainly from small differences in library volumes within the pool. Patch testing on the upper back used Finn chambers containing 0.01% DPC, with scoring done after 6 days according to International Contact Dermatitis Research Group standards. This study followed changes in the peripheral blood TCR repertoire in vivo during primary and secondary sensitization of alopecia patients to the hapten diphenylcyclopropenone (DPC). Blood was sampled from patients pre-sensitization (week 0) and at 2, 6 and about 24 weeks after DPC sensitization. General findings and caveats noted by the study authors: No change with DPC sensitization was found in the number of TCRs above 1 in 1000 frequency, and no evidence of global repertoire structure alterations was found. All patients had alopecia, a presumed autoimmune disease, so their immune response might differ from that of healthy individuals. After repeated subsampling, changes were observed in the strength of the expansion versus patch-test correlation and in the threshold at which the correlation became significant. A positive correlation was found between the number of PT1 expanded TCRs and patch test score, with significance reached at thresholds 8, 16 and 32 but not 4. Significantly more large CDR3 similarity clusters were formed by expanded TCRs than by pre-sensitization or healthy control sets, consistent with antigen-driven responses.

This specimen's time point label, per the study, means: patch test 1, 2 weeks after DPC sensitization. The treatment or condition label on this specimen signifies: therapeutic diphenylcyclopropenone sensitization with weekly scalp DPC. Total RNA was extracted from unfractionated whole blood collected in Tempus Blood RNA tubes. At every patch-test visit, the blood draw took place before the patch test was put on. Patients were considered eligible if aged 18 to 70, diagnosed with alopecia and deemed suitable for DPC therapy, and patients were excluded if pregnant. With respect to this clonotype: No antigen is known for it. Base-call qualities are not available, and no considerably larger clone is one nucleotide away.

CDR3 length: 12 amino acids, cysteine to phenylalanine. Of all the DNA, just the CDR3 is kept, 36 bases in frame from base 1. Cut back by 5 bases and 6 bases, the V and J ends lie 9 bases apart. From a lookup of the germline V gene, CDR1 and CDR2 are SGHAT and FQNNGV. Library generation was performed with RACE. Sequenced using a NextSeq 500. During library preparation, unique molecular identifiers were attached to individual cDNA molecules so that TCRs could be counted in a quantitative, reproducible way. Per the original workflow: Samples had a median of roughly 99,000 TCRs, with a range from roughly 23,224 to 700,000. V, J and CDR3 annotation of the TCR reads was carried out using the Decombinator software suite. For the PS versus PT1 abundance plots, all samples were subsampled to the same number of TCRs (28,000). TCRs were defined as expanded if absent before sensitization and observed at least eight times at the 2-week time point. TCRdb itself trimmed the public reads at Q25 with fastp, ran MiXCR and retained productive beta chains. Duplicate CDR3 protein sequences are folded into a single record with the most common DNA and genes. The V and J calls follow TCRdb's processing rather than the paper's. Present in this sample are 50,000 or so distinct CDR3 sequences, 9.5% to 12% of which were seen just once. The top ten constitute around 1.8% of the sample.

The input for sequencing was whole blood, taken in connection with sensitization to the hapten diphenylcyclopropenone (DPC). The receptor comes from a middle-aged woman with alopecia areata. Some clones in this sample may be carry-over from other donors' samples. The chain employs TRBV11-2 and TRBJ2-3, with the D gene uncertain. For the CDR3, the sequence is CASSPAFDTQYF. The DNA sequence reads TGTGCCAGCAGCCCGGCTTTCGATACGCAGTATTTT.